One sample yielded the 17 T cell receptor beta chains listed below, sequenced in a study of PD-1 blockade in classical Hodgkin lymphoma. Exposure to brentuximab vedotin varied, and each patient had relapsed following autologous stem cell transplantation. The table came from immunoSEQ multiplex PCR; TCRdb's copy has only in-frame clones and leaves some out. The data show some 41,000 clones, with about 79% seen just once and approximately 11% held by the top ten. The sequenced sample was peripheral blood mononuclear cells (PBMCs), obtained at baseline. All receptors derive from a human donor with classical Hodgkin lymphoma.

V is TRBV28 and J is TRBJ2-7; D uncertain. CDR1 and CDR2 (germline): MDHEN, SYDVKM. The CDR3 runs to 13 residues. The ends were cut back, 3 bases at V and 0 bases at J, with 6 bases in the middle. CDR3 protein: CASSFYSSYEQYF. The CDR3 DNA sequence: TGTGCCAGCAGTTTTTACAGCTCCTACGAGCAGTACTTC.

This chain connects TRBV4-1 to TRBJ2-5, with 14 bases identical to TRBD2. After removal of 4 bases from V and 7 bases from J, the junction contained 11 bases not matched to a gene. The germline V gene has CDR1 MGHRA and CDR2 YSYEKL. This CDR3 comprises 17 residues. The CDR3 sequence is CASSPTGTSGSLGTQYF. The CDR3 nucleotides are TGCGCCAGCAGCCCGACCGGGACTAGCGGGAGTTTGGGGACCCAGTACTTC.

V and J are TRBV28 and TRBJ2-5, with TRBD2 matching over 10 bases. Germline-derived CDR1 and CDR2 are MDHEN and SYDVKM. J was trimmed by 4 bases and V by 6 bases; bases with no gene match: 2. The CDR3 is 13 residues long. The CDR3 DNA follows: TGTGCCAGCAGGCTAGCGGGAGTAGAGACCCAGTACTTC. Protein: CASRLAGVETQYF.

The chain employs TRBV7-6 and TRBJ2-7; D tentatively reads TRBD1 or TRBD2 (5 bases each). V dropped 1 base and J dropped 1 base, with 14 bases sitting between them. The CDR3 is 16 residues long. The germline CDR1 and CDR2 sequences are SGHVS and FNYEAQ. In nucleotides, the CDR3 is TGTGCCAGCAGCTTAGAAGGGCGAGAGGGGTCCTACGAGCAGTACTTC. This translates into CASSLEGREGSYEQYF.

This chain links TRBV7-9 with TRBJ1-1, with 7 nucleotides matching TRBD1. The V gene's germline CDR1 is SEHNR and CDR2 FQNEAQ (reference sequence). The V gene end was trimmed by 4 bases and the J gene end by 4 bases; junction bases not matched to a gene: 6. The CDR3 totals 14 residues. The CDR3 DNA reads TGTGCCAGCAGCTCACAGGGGCAGGGCACTGAAGCTTTCTTT. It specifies CASSSQGQGTEAFF.

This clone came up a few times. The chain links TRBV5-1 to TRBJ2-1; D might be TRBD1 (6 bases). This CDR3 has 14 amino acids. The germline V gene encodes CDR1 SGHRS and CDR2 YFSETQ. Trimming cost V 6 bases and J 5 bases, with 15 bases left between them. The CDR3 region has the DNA TGCGCCAGCACTTACAGGGAATTTCACAATGAGCAGTTCTTC. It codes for CASTYREFHNEQFF. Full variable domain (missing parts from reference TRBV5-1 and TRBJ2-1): KAGVTQTPRYLIKTRGQQVTLSCSPISGHRSVSWYQQTPGQGLQFLFEYFSETQRNKGNFPGRFSGRQFSNSRSEMNVSTLELGDSALYLCASTYREFHNEQFFGPGTRLTVL.

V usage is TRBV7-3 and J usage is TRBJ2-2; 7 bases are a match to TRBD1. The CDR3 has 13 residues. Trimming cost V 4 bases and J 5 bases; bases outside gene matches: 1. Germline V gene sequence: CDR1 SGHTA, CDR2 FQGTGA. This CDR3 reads CASSYRGTGELFF. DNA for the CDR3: TGTGCCAGCAGCTACAGGGGAACCGGGGAGCTGTTTTTT.

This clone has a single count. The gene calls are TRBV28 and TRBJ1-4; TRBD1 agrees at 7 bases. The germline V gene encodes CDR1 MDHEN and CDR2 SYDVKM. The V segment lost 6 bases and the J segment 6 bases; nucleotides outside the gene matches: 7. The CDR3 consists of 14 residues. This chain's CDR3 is CASSVRGLDEKLFF. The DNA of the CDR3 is TGTGCCAGCAGCGTGAGGGGGCTAGATGAAAAACTGTTTTTT.

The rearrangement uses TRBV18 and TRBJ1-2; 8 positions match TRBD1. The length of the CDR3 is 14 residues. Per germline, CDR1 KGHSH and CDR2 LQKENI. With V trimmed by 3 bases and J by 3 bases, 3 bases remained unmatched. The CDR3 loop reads CASSPDREYYGYTF. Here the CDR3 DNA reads TGTGCCAGCTCACCGGACAGGGAATACTATGGCTACACCTTC. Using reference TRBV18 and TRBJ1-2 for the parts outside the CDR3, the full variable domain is NAGVMQNPRHLVRRRGQEARLRCSPMKGHSHVYWYRQLPEEGLKFMVYLQKENIIDESGMPKERFSAEFPKEGPSILRIQQVVRGDSAAYFCASSPDREYYGYTFGSGTRLTVV.

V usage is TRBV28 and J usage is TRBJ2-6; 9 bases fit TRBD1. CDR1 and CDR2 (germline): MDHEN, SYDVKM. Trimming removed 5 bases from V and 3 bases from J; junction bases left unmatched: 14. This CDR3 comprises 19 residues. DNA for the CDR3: TGTGCCAGCAGTCGATTGCCCGGGACAGGGTATTTTGGGGCCAACGTCCTGACTTTC. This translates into CASSRLPGTGYFGANVLTF. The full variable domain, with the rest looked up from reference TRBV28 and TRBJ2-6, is DVKVTQSSRYLVKRTGEKVFLECVQDMDHENMFWYRQDPGLGLRLIYFSYDVKMKEKGDIPEGYSVSREKKERFSLILESASTNQTSMYLCASSRLPGTGYFGANVLTFGAGSRLTVL.

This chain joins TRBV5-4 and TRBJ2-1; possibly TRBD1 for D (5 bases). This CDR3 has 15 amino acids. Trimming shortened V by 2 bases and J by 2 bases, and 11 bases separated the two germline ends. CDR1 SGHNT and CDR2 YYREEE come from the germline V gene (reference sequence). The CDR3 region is CASSLTGDAYNEQFF. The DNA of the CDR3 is TGTGCCAGCAGCTTAACAGGTGACGCCTACAATGAGCAGTTCTTC.

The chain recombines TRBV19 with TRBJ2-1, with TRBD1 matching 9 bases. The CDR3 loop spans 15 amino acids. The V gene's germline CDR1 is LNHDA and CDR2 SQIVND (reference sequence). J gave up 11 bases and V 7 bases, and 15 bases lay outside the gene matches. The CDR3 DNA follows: TGTGCCAGTATCAAGACAGGGGGTATACGAGATAAGCAGTTCTTC. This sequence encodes CASIKTGGIRDKQFF.

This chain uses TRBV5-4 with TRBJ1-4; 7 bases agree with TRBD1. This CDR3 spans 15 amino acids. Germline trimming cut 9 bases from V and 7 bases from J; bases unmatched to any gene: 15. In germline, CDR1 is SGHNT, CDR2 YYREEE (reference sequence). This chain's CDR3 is CATRSWGQISEKLFF. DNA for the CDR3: TGTGCCACCCGGTCGTGGGGACAGATTTCTGAAAAACTGTTTTTT.

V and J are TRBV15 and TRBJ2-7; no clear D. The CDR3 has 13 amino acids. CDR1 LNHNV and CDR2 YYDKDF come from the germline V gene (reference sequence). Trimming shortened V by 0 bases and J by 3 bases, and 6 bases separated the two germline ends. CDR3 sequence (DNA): TGTGCCACCAGCAGAGATCCGAGCTACGAGCAGTACTTC. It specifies CATSRDPSYEQYF.

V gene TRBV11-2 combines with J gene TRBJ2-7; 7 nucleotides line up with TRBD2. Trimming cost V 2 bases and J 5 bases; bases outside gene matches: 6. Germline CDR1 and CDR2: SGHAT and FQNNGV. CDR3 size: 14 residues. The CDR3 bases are TGTGCCAGCAGCTTATGGACTAGGGGCGACGAGCAGTACTTC. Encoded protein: CASSLWTRGDEQYF.

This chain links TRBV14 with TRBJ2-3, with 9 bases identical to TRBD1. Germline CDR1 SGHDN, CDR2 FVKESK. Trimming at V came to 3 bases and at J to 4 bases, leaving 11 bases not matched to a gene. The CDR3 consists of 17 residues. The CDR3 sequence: CASSQERPGTGPDTQYF. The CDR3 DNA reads TGTGCCAGCAGCCAGGAAAGACCCGGGACAGGGCCAGATACGCAGTATTTT.

As DNA, the CDR3 is TGCGCCAGCAGCCAAACTGGGGTTAGTGAGCAGTTCTTC. Protein product: CASSQTGVSEQFF. The chain is built from TRBV4-3 and TRBJ2-1, with D unclear. The CDR3 sequence is 13 residues long. Germline V lookup: CDR1 LGHNA, CDR2 YSLEER. V lost 2 bases and J 9 bases, leaving 11 bases between the germline ends.